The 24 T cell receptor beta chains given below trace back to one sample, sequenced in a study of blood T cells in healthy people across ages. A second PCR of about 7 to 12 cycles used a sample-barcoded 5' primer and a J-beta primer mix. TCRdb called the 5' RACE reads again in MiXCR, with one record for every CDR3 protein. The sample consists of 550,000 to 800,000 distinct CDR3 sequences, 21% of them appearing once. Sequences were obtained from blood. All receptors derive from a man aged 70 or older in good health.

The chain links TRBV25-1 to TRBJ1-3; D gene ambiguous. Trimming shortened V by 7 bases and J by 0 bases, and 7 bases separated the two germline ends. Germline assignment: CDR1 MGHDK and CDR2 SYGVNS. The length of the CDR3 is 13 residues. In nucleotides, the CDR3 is TGTGCCAGCACCTCGAGCTCTGGAAACACCATATATTTT. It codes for CASTSSSGNTIYF.

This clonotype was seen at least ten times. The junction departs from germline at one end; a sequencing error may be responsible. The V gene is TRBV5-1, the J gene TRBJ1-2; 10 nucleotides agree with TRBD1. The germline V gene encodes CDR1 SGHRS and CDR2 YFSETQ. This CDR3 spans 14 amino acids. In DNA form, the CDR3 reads TGTGCCAGCAGTCGGGGACAGGGGAACTATGGCTACACCTTC. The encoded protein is CASSRGQGNYGYTF.

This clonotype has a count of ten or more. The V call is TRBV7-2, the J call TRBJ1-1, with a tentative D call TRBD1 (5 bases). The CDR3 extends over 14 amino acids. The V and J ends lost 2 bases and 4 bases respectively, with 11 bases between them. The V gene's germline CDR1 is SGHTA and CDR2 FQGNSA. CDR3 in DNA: TGTGCCAGCAGCTTATTATCAGGGAGCACTGAAGCTTTCTTT. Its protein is CASSLLSGSTEAFF.

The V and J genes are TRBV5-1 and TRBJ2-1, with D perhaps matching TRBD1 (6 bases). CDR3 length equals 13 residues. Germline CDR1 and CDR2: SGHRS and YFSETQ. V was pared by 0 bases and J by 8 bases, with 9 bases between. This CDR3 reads CASSLVPGDEQFF. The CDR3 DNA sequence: TGCGCCAGCAGCTTGGTGCCAGGGGATGAGCAGTTCTTC.

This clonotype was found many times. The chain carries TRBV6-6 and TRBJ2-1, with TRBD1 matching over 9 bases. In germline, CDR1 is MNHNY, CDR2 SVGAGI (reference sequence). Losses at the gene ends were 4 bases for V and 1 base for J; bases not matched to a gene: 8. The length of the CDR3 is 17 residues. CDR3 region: CASSWGQGQGSYNEQFF. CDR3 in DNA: TGTGCCAGCAGTTGGGGACAGGGACAAGGATCCTACAATGAGCAGTTCTTC.

The CDR3 DNA is TGTGCCAGCAGCGTAGTGAGCGGGAGGCAGGGTGAGCAGTTCTTC. It translates to CASSVVSGRQGEQFF. The rearrangement links TRBV9 to TRBJ2-1, with 9 nucleotides matching TRBD2. In germline, CDR1 is SGDLS, CDR2 YYNGEE. This CDR3 spans 15 amino acids. Trimming removed 0 bases from V and 9 bases from J; junction bases left unmatched: 7.

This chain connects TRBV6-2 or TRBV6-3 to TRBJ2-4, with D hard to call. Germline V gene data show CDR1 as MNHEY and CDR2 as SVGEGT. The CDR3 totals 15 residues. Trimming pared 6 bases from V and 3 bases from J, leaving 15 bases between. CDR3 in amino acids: CASRPFPRDKNIQYF. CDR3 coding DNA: TGTGCCAGCAGGCCCTTCCCCCGCGACAAAAACATTCAGTACTTC.

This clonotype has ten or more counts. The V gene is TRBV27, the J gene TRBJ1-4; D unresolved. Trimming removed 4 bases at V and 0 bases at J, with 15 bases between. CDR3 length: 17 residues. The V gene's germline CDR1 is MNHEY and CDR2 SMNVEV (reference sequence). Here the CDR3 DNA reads TGTGCCAGCAGTTCTAGGTCAGAAGTTGCAACTAATGAAAAACTGTTTTTT. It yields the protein CASSSRSEVATNEKLFF.

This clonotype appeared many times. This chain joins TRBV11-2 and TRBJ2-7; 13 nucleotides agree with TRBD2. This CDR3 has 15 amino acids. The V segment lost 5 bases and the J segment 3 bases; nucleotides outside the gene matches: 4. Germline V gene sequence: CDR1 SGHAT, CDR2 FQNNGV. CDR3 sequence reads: CASSPGTSGIYEQYF. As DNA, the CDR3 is TGTGCCAGCAGCCCCGGGACTAGCGGGATCTACGAGCAGTACTTC.

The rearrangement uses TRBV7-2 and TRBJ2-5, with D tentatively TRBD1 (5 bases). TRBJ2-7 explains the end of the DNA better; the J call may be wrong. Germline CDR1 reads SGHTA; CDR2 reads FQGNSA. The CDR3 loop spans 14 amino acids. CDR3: CASSLGQTTYEQYF. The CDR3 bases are TGTGCCAGCAGCTTAGGACAGACAACCTACGAGCAGTACTTC.

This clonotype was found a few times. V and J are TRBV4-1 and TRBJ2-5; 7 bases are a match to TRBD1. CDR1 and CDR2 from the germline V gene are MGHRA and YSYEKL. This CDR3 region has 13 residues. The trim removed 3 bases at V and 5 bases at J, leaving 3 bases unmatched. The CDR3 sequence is CASSQRQGETQYF. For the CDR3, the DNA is TGCGCCAGCAGCCAGCGACAGGGTGAGACCCAGTACTTC.

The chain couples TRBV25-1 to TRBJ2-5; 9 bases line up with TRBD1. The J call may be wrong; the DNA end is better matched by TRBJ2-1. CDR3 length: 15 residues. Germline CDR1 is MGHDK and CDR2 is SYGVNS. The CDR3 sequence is CASSTPGQGNNEQFF. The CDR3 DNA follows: TGTGCCAGCAGTACACCGGGACAGGGTAACAATGAGCAGTTCTTC.

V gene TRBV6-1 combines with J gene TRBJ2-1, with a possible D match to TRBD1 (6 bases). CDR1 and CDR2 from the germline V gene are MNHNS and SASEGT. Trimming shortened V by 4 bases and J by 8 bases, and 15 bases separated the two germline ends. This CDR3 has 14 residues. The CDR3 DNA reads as TGTGCCAGCAGTGCGTACCTAAAGGGGGATGAGCAGTTCTTC. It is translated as CASSAYLKGDEQFF.

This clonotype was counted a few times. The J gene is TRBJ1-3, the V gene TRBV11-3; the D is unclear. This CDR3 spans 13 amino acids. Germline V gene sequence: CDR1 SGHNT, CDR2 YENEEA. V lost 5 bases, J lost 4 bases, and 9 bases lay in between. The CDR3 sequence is CASSTRTGNTIYF. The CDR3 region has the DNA TGTGCCAGCAGCACCCGGACGGGAAACACCATATATTTT.

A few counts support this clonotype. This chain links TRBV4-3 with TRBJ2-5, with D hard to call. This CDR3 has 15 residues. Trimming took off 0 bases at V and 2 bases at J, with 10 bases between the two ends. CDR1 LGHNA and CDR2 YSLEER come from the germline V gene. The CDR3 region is CASSQDWVVQETQYF. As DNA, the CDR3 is TGCGCCAGCAGCCAAGATTGGGTGGTACAAGAGACCCAGTACTTC.

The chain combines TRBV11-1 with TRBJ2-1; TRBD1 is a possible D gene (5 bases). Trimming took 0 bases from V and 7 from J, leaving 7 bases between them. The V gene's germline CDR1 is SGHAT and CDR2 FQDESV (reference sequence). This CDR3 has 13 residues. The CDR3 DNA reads TGTGCCAGCAGCTTAGCGGGGCCTAATGAGCAGTTCTTC. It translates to CASSLAGPNEQFF.

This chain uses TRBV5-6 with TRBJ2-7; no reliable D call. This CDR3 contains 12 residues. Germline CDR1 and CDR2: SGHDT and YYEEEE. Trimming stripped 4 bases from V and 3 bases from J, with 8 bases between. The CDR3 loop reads CASSRMHYEQYF. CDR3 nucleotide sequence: TGTGCCAGCAGCCGGATGCACTACGAGCAGTACTTC. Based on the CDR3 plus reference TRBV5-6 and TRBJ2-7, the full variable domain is DAGVTQSPTHLIKTRGQQVTLRCSPKSGHDTVSWYQQALGQGPQFIFQYYEEEERQRGNFPDRFSGHQFPNYSSELNVNALLLGDSALYLCASSRMHYEQYFGPGTRLTVT.

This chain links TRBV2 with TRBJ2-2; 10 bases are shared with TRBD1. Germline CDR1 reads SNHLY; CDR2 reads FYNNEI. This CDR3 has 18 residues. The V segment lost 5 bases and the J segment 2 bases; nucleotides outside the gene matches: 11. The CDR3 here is CASSHNPRDRGNTGELFF. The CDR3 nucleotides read TGTGCCAGCAGTCATAACCCCCGGGACAGGGGCAACACCGGGGAGCTGTTTTTT.

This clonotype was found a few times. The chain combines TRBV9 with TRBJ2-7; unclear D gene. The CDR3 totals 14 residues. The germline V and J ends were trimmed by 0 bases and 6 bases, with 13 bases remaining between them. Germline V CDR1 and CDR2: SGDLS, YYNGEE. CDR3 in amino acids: CASSVDPNPREQYF. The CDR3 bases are TGTGCCAGCAGCGTAGATCCGAACCCCCGCGAGCAGTACTTC.

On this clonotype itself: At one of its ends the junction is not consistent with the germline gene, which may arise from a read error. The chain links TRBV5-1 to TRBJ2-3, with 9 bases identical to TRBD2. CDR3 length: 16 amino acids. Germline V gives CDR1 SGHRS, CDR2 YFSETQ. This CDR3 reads CASSLEVAGVSDTQYF. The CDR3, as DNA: TGCGCCAGTAGCTTGGAGGTAGCGGGAGTCTCAGATACGCAGTATTTT.

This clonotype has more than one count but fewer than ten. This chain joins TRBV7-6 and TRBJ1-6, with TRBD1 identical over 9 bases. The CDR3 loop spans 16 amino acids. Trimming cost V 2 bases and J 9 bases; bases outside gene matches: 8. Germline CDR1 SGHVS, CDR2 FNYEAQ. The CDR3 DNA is TGTGCCAGCAGCTTACTTTCCGGGACAGGGTTTTCACCCCTCCACTTT. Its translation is CASSLLSGTGFSPLHF.

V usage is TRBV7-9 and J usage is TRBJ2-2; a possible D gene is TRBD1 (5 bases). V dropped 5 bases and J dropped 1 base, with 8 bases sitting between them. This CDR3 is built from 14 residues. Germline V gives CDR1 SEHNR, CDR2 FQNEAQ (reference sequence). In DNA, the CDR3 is TGTGCCAGCAGCACCGACAGGAACACCGGGGAGCTGTTTTTT. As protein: CASSTDRNTGELFF.

This CDR3 reads CASSRTGAFYEQYF. CDR3 coding DNA: TGTGCCAGCAGTAGGACAGGGGCCTTCTACGAGCAGTACTTC. J is TRBJ2-7 and V is TRBV25-1; 9 bases are shared with TRBD1. Germline CDR1 and CDR2: MGHDK and SYGVNS. The CDR3 consists of 14 residues. V lost 5 bases and J lost 3; bases outside the gene matches: 5.

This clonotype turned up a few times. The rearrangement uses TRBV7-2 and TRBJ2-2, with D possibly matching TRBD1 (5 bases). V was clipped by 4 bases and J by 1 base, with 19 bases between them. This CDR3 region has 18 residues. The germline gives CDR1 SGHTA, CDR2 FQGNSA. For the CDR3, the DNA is TGTGCCAGCAGCTCTGCTCGACAGAAAGTCTTGAACACCGGGGAGCTGTTTTTT. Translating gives CASSSARQKVLNTGELFF.